The next 9 T cell receptor beta chains were all read from a single sample in a study of shared clonotypes between healthy human individuals. Naive CD8 cells lacked CD45RO, underwent positive selection for CCR7 and left out terminally differentiated effector memory CD45RA+ cells. TCRdb keeps only in-frame clones here, not all; method: immunoSEQ multiplex PCR. Of roughly 2,000,000 clones listed, just under 95% are singletons. Input material: naive CD8+ T cells from PBMCs. These TCRs come from a man aged 18 to 29 in good health. Some clones in this sample may be carry-over from other donors' samples.

To note about this clone: Additional DNA sequences in this sample encode the identical CDR3. The chain couples TRBV7-6 to TRBJ2-7; no clear D. The CDR3 has 13 residues. Germline V gene sequence: CDR1 SGHVS, CDR2 FNYEAQ. Between the trimmed V and J ends, which lost 5 bases and 3 bases, there was a span of 11 bases. The CDR3 is CASSLGRFYEQYF. The CDR3 DNA reads TGTGCCAGCAGCCTCGGACGGTTCTACGAGCAGTACTTC.

The V gene is TRBV5-1, the J gene TRBJ1-2, with D hard to call. The CDR3 runs 13 residues. Germline CDR1 is SGHRS and CDR2 is YFSETQ. Trimming took 0 bases from V and 4 from J, leaving 7 bases between them. CDR3 sequence reads: CASSLGGTYGYTF. CDR3 in DNA: TGCGCCAGCAGCTTGGGGGGTACCTATGGCTACACCTTC.

This clone was seen only once. The J gene is TRBJ2-7, the V gene TRBV7-2; 9 positions agree with TRBD2. V lost 1 base, J lost 5 bases, and 3 bases stayed unmatched. Per the germline V gene, CDR1 is SGHTA and CDR2 is FQGNSA. The CDR3 sequence is 14 residues long. CDR3 nucleotide sequence: TGTGCCAGCAGCTTAGTAGCGGGAGATGACGAGCAGTACTTC. Protein sequence: CASSLVAGDDEQYF. Using reference TRBV7-2 and TRBJ2-7 for the parts outside the CDR3, the full variable domain is GAGVSQSPSNKVTEKGKDVELRCDPISGHTALYWYRQSLGQGLEFLIYFQGNSAPDKSGLPSDRFSAERTGGSVSTLTIQRTQQEDSAVYLCASSLVAGDDEQYFGPGTRLTVT.

This sequence joins TRBV6-5 and TRBJ2-1; D may match TRBD1 or TRBD2 (5 bases each). The ends were cut back, 6 bases at V and 6 bases at J, with 15 bases in the middle. Looked up from germline, CDR1 is MNHEY and CDR2 is SVGAGI. The CDR3 extends over 14 amino acids. The CDR3 region is CASRTRGRGNEQFF. In nucleotides, the CDR3 is TGTGCCAGCAGAACGAGGGGAAGGGGCAATGAGCAGTTCTTC.

This clone occurred once. V usage is TRBV29-1 and J usage is TRBJ2-1; D possibly uses TRBD1 or TRBD2 (5 bases each). Germline V gives CDR1 SQVTM, CDR2 ANQGSEA. Trimming left V 6 bases short and J 6 bases short, with 21 bases between. CDR3 length: 15 residues. This CDR3 is CSVYKRASGGNEQFF. The CDR3 nucleotides read TGCAGCGTATATAAGCGCGCCTCTGGGGGCAATGAGCAGTTCTTC.

The chain recombines TRBV4-1 with TRBJ2-3; D unclear. Germline CDR1 is MGHRA and CDR2 is YSYEKL. The CDR3 has 14 residues. Trimming pared 4 bases from V and 8 bases from J, leaving 16 bases between. DNA for the CDR3: TGCGCCAGCAGCCCCTCCCCGGCCAACCGTACGCAGTATTTT. Translating it yields CASSPSPANRTQYF.

Remarks on this clone: Other DNA sequences of this sample code for an identical CDR3. The chain is built from TRBV20-1 and TRBJ2-1; D ambiguous. Trimming cost V 5 bases and J 4 bases, with 0 bases left between them. The CDR3 spans 9 residues. Germline values: CDR1 DFQATT, CDR2 SNEGSKA (reference sequence). CDR3 DNA sequence: TGCAGTGCTTACAATGAGCAGTTCTTC. This codes for CSAYNEQFF.

A single count supports this clone. The V and J genes are TRBV27 and TRBJ1-2; 12 nucleotides align to TRBD1. CDR1 and CDR2 (germline): MNHEY, SMNVEV (reference sequence). The CDR3 has 15 amino acids. J was trimmed by 8 bases and V by 5 bases; bases with no gene match: 9. The CDR3 bases are TGTGCCAGCAGTCAACGGGACAGGGGGCGCCCCGGCTACACCTTC. It codes for CASSQRDRGRPGYTF.

The CDR3 nucleotides are TGTGCCGGGGGACTAGCGGTATCCTACGAGCAGTACTTC. Protein: CAGGLAVSYEQYF. The chain carries TRBV30 and TRBJ2-5; 11 bases match TRBD2. The J call may be mistaken, given a closer DNA end match to TRBJ2-7. Germline-derived CDR1 and CDR2 are GTSNPN and SVGIG (reference sequence). The CDR3 sequence is 13 residues long.